Shown below are 17 T cell receptor beta chains from a single sample sequenced in a study of blood T cell repertoires in COVID-19. Sequencing used immunoSEQ multiplex PCR; TCRdb keeps in-frame clones, though not all of them. Of about 270,000 clones in the sample, 89% were seen once. The specimen was peripheral blood. These receptors were taken from a middle-aged man with acute or convalescent COVID-19.

The sample holds one count of this clone. This chain links TRBV2 with TRBJ1-4, with 7 bases identical to TRBD1. This CDR3 spans 14 amino acids. CDR1 SNHLY and CDR2 FYNNEI come from the germline V gene. The V and J ends lost 4 bases and 3 bases, in that order; junction bases with no gene match: 2. CDR3: CASSVQGANEKLFF. Here the CDR3 DNA reads TGTGCCAGCAGTGTTCAGGGGGCTAATGAAAAACTGTTTTTT.

V is TRBV19 and J is TRBJ1-2, with 11 bases identical to TRBD1. Germline CDR1 and CDR2: LNHDA and SQIVND (reference sequence). This CDR3 has 15 amino acids. J lost 1 base, V lost 6 bases, and 4 bases had no gene match. The CDR3 loop is CASRRTGGNNYGYTF. The DNA for the CDR3 is TGTGCCAGTAGGAGGACAGGGGGCAATAACTATGGCTACACCTTC.

This chain uses TRBV3-1 (or the pseudogene TRBV3-2) with TRBJ1-2; weak D call: TRBD1 (5 bases). From germline, CDR1 is LGHDT and CDR2 YNNKEL (reference sequence). The ends were cut back, 5 bases at V and 7 bases at J, with 14 bases in the middle. The CDR3 spans 13 residues. CDR3 sequence (DNA): TGTGCCAGCAGCGATGGGACTTCAGGTGGCTACACCTTC. Protein: CASSDGTSGGYTF.

The CDR3 DNA follows: TGCGCCAGCAGCCCGGCGCCGGGACAGGGGAACGGGGAGCTGTTTTTT. This encodes CASSPAPGQGNGELFF. The chain recombines TRBV4-1 with TRBJ2-2; 10 bases map to TRBD1. Germline CDR1 is MGHRA and CDR2 is YSYEKL. Unmatched junction bases numbered 9, after V lost 4 bases and J lost 7 bases. The CDR3 runs 16 residues.

The genes are TRBV18 and TRBJ1-3, with 8 bases identical to TRBD1. The trim removed 6 bases at V and 2 bases at J, leaving 9 bases unmatched. From germline, CDR1 is KGHSH and CDR2 LQKENI. The CDR3 is 16 residues long. This chain's CDR3 is CASSSGQGSTGNTIYF. The CDR3 bases are TGTGCCAGCTCCTCCGGACAGGGTTCCACTGGAAACACCATATATTTT.

The rearrangement uses TRBV21-1 and TRBJ1-2; the table names TRBD1, a call not compared with the DNA. TRBV21-1 is a recognized pseudogene. There are 15 residues in the CDR3. CDR3 residues: CASKPPRQEDYGYTF. For the CDR3, the DNA is TGTGCCAGCAAACCCCCGAGACAGGAGGACTATGGCTACACCTTC.

The rearrangement joins TRBV3-1 (or the pseudogene TRBV3-2) to TRBJ2-3, with TRBD2 identical over 10 bases. Germline values: CDR1 LGHDT, CDR2 YNNKEL (reference sequence). There are 16 residues in the CDR3. The ends lost 4 bases at V and 6 bases at J; junction bases unmatched: 10. CDR3 sequence: CASSPLSGGAWDTQYF. Here the CDR3 DNA reads TGTGCCAGCAGCCCCTTGAGCGGGGGGGCCTGGGATACGCAGTATTTT.

The J gene is TRBJ2-7, the V gene TRBV10-2, with TRBD2 as a possible D gene (5 bases). This CDR3 spans 12 amino acids. The germline V gene encodes CDR1 WSHSY and CDR2 SAAADI. V shed 2 bases and J shed 7 bases, with 9 bases lying between them. For the CDR3, the DNA is TGCGCCAGCAGTGAGCCCCAGCGGGAGCAGTACTTC. Translated: CASSEPQREQYF.

This chain links TRBV4-1 with TRBJ1-3; TRBD1 matches 8 bases. The CDR3 extends over 20 amino acids. Germline-derived CDR1 and CDR2 are MGHRA and YSYEKL. Germline trimming cut 3 bases from V and 2 bases from J; bases unmatched to any gene: 18. The CDR3 DNA reads as TGCGCCAGCAGCCACCCCCGGGACAGGCTTGCTTTTTCGGCTGGAAACACCATATATTTT. Translated, it gives CASSHPRDRLAFSAGNTIYF.

This clone appeared a single time. The rearrangement joins TRBV11-3 to TRBJ2-1; 7 bases are shared with TRBD1. The CDR3 has 15 amino acids. Unmatched junction bases numbered 12, after V lost 7 bases and J lost 6 bases. Germline-derived CDR1 and CDR2 are SGHNT and YENEEA. Written as DNA, the CDR3 is TGTGCCAGCACAAGATCGGACAGGTATGGCAATGAGCAGTTCTTC. Translation: CASTRSDRYGNEQFF.

The V gene is TRBV2, the J gene TRBJ1-1, with D uncertain. V lost 9 bases and J 0 bases, leaving 11 bases between the germline ends. Germline V gene sequence: CDR1 SNHLY, CDR2 FYNNEI. CDR3 length: 13 residues. In DNA form, the CDR3 reads TGTGCCAGTCGAACGGAGTTGAACACTGAAGCTTTCTTT. It codes for CASRTELNTEAFF.

A remark on this clone: Other DNA sequences within the sample encode an identical CDR3. The V and J genes are TRBV2 and TRBJ1-2, with 7 bases identical to TRBD1. Looked up from germline, CDR1 is SNHLY and CDR2 is FYNNEI. V shed 6 bases, J shed 3 bases, and the junction held 4 bases outside the gene matches. This CDR3 is built from 13 residues. CDR3 sequence: CASSPGQDYGYTF. For the CDR3, the DNA is TGTGCCAGCAGCCCCGGACAGGACTATGGCTACACCTTC.

The V and J genes are TRBV10-3 and TRBJ2-2, with 11 positions matching TRBD2. Germline V CDR1 and CDR2: ENHRY, SYGVKD. V lost 10 bases to trimming and J lost 1 base; unmatched junction nucleotides: 2. The CDR3 spans 14 residues. The CDR3 DNA is TGTGCCAGTGGACTAGCGGGGAACACCGGGGAGCTGTTTTTT. Protein: CASGLAGNTGELFF.

This chain joins TRBV4-1 and TRBJ2-3; D possibly corresponds to TRBD1 (6 bases). The CDR3 has 14 residues. Trimming removed 4 bases from V and 2 bases from J, with 10 bases in between. Per the germline V gene, CDR1 is MGHRA and CDR2 is YSYEKL. Here the CDR3 DNA reads TGCGCCAGCAGCCGGGACACCTCCACAGATACGCAGTATTTT. Translation: CASSRDTSTDTQYF.

This sequence joins TRBV9 and TRBJ2-2; a possible D gene is TRBD1 (5 bases). V shed 3 bases and J shed 4 bases, with 7 bases lying between them. CDR3 length: 13 residues. CDR1 and CDR2 from the germline V gene are SGDLS and YYNGEE. The CDR3 nucleotides read TGTGCCAGCAGCGCGACAGTCACCGGGGAGCTGTTTTTT. Its translation: CASSATVTGELFF.

This clone turned up a few times. The sample has other DNA sequences that encode this CDR3 too. The chain links TRBV7-9 to TRBJ1-1; D remains unclear. Looked up from germline, CDR1 is SEHNR and CDR2 is FQNEAQ (reference sequence). V was shortened by 1 base and J by 6 bases, with 6 bases between the two germline ends. CDR3 length: 12 amino acids. CDR3 amino acids: CASSLGGPEAFF. The CDR3, as DNA: TGTGCCAGCAGCTTAGGCGGTCCTGAAGCTTTCTTT.

The chain recombines TRBV5-6 with TRBJ1-3; D unresolved. From germline, CDR1 is SGHDT and CDR2 YYEEEE. The CDR3 is 15 amino acids. The V and J ends lost 3 bases and 0 bases respectively, with 10 bases between them. In nucleotides, the CDR3 is TGTGCCAGCAGCTGGGCACCCTACTCTGGAAACACCATATATTTT. Translating it yields CASSWAPYSGNTIYF.